The text below deals with one T cell receptor (beta chain). This clone's antigen is unknown. The input lacks base qualities; no much larger clone sits a single base away. Patients with a history of autoimmune disease or receiving systemic immunosuppression were excluded from the trial. Peripheral blood for TCR sequencing was drawn from every dose cohort at baseline, at cycle 4 day 1 and at cycle 7 day 1. Samples came from an open-label, multicenter, first-in-human phase I dose-escalation trial of ivuxolimab. Adults with locally advanced or metastatic melanoma, renal cell carcinoma, hepatocellular carcinoma or head and neck squamous cell carcinoma were enrolled in the trial. CD4+ and CD8+ T cells were sorted separately from peripheral blood before TCR sequencing. CDR3 length: 13 amino acids, cysteine to phenylalanine. Just the 39-base CDR3 DNA is kept, in frame starting at base 1. The germline V end is reduced by 4 bases and the J end by 4 bases; junction bases left unmatched: 2. CDR1 and CDR2 are read off the germline V gene as SGHNT and YENEEA.

To sequence the TCRbeta CDR3 region, genomic DNA was isolated from the sorted cells. The immunoSEQ Assay was used for sequencing of TCRbeta CDR3 regions. In TCRdb, the immuneACCESS table is reduced to in-frame sequences with V and J assigned. These tables do not hold every clone; where another copy was compared, an unresolved V gene accounts for under half, and the others remain unexplained. Counted in this sample were some 80,000 clones; 80% to 95% of them appeared once. The ten largest make up over 0.55% of the sample. The source of the sample is a study of OX40 agonist ivuxolimab in advanced cancers. In terms of the full investigation: Ivuxolimab was an agonistic, fully human IgG2 monoclonal antibody directed against OX40 (CD134), a costimulatory receptor. The point of sequencing TCRbeta in the periphery was to test whether ivuxolimab changed TCR sequence diversity and drove clonal T-cell expansion. Intravenous ivuxolimab was administered to patients every 2 weeks at six dose levels: 0.01, 0.1, 0.3, 1.5, 3 and 10 mg/kg. Partial responses occurred in three dose-escalation patients, of whom one had hepatocellular carcinoma and two had cutaneous melanoma. Among the roughly 50 dose-escalation patients, around 20 had hepatocellular carcinoma, about 15 melanoma, 9 renal cell carcinoma and 9 head and neck cancer. The paper covers the monotherapy dose-escalation part of the phase I ivuxolimab trial, which included N of about 50 patients. Patients were allowed to have had prior anti-PD-1, anti-PD-L1 or anti-CTLA-4 therapy, and around 43% of the dose-escalation patients had been treated with checkpoint inhibitors. The dose-escalation cohort was 82.7% male with a mean age of approximately 60 years, ranging from about 20 to 80.

Broad study findings and their caveats: The antigen specificity of the peripheral T cells that underwent clonal expansion was not determined. In the 0.1-3.0 mg/kg groups, partial responders were among the patients with the lowest normalized peripheral clonal expansion, particularly in CD8+ T cells. Low levels of normalized T-cell clonal expansion were also shown by some nonresponding patients. At doses of 0.1 to 3.0 mg/kg, clonal expansion of both CD4+ and CD8+ blood T cells was observed from baseline to week 6. After ivuxolimab, expanded clones were on average more numerous among CD8+ T cells than among CD4+ T cells.

The starting material was CD4+ or CD8+ T cells sorted from blood, obtained in a trial of the OX40 agonist ivuxolimab. Recombination connected TRBV11-3 to TRBJ1-2, and TRBD1 matches 8 of the central bases. This receptor was identified in an adult with an advanced solid tumor such as melanoma, head and neck, liver or kidney cancer. The DNA sequence is given as TGTGCCAGCAGCTATGACAGGGGCTATGGCTACACCTTC. Its protein product is CASSYDRGYGYTF.